This T cell receptor (beta chain) comes out of a study of blood T cell repertoires in COVID-19. In the study overall: Samples came from the United States, Italy and Spain, spanning acute and convalescent COVID-19.

This clone was seen only a few times. Original handling: Scientists estimated how many nucleated cells there were by amplifying reference gene primers. Measured with immunoSEQ multiplex PCR; TCRdb has only the in-frame clones, and not every one. The D gene and trimming were derived from the DNA, and the V and J assignments and clone size from that table. The sample lists approximately 390,000 clones, about 87% seen once, with approximately 9.3% in the top ten. The trim removed 3 bases at V and 3 bases at J, leaving 4 bases unmatched. This CDR3 is built from 15 residues. Germline CDR1 reads LGHDT; CDR2 reads YNNKEL (reference sequence). The participants were between about 18 and 89 years old and came from roughly 24 US areas.

The sample was PBMCs or T cells enriched from blood (not recorded which). The chain employs TRBV3-1 (or the pseudogene TRBV3-2) and TRBJ1-2; 10 bases match TRBD1. This sequence was found in a woman between 45 and 60 years old who had recovered from COVID-19. In DNA form, the CDR3 reads TGTGCCAGCAGCCACGACAGGGGGCTAGACTATGGCTACACCTTC. This sequence encodes CASSHDRGLDYGYTF.